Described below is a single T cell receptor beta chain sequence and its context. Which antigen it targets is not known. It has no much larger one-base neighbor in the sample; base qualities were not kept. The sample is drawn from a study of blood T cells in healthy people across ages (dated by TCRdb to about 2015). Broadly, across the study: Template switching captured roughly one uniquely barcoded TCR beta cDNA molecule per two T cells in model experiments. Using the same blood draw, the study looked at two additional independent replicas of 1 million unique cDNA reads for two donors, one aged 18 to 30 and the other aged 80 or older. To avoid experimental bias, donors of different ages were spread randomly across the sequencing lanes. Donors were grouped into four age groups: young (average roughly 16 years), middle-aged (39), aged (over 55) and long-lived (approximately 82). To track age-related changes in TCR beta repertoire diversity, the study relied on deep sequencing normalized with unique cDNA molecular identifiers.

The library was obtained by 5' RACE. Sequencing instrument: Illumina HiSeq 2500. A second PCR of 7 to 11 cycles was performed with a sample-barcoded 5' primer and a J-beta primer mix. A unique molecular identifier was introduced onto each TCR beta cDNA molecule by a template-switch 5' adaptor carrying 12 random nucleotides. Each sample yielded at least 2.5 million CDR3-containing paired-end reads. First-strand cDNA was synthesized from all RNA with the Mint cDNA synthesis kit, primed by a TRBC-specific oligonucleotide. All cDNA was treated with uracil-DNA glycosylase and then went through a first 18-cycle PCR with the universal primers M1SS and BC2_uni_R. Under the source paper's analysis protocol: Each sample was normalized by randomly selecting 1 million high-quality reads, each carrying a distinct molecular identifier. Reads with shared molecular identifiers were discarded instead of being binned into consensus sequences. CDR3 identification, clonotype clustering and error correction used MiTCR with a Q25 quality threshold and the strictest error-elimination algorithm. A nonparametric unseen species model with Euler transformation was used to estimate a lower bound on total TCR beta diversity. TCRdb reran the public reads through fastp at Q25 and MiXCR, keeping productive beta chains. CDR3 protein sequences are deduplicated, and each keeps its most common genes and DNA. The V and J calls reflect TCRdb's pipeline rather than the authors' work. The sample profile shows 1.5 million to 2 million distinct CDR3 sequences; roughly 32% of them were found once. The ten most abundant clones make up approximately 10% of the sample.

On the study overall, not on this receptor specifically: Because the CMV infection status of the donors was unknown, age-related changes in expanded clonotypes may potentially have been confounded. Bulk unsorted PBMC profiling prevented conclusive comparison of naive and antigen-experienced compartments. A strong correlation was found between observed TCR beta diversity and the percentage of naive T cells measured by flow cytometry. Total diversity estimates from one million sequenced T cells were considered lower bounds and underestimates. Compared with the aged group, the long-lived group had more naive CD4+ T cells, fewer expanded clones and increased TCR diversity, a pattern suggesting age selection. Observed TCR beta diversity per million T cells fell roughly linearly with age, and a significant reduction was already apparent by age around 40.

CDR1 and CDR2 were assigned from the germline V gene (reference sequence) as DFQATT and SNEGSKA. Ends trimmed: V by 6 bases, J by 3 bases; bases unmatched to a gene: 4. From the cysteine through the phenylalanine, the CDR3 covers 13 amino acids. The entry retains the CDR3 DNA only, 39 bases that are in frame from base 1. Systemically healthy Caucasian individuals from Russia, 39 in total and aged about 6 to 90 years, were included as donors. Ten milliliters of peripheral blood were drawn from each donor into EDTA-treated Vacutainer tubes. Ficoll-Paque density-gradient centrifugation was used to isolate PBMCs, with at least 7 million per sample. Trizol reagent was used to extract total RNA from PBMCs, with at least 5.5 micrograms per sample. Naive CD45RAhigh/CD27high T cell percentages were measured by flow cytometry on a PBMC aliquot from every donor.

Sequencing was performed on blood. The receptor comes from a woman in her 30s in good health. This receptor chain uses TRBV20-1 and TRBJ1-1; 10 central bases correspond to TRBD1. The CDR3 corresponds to CSAGGQGHTEAFF. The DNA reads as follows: TGCAGTGCCGGGGGACAGGGGCACACTGAAGCTTTCTTT.